The present T cell receptor beta chain was sequenced within a study of vaccination and CD4 T cells after COVID-19. About the research overall: Each control was exposed to a CEFX pool, an HIV-1 Nef pool, or no peptide at all.

The Oncomine TCR Beta short-read assay generated sequence data from the DNA of cultured CD4+ T cells. MiXCR, run by TCRdb on the PCR reads, gives a single entry per CDR3 protein. The table has roughly 5,200 distinct CDR3 sequences, 20% to 25% seen once. As regards this clonotype: The antigen is unknown.

The treatment denotes: approximately 10-day PBMC culture with coronavirus spike peptide pools or control peptides (ViraFEST assay). Negative selection yielded CD4+ T cells from day-10 cultures. The CDR3 is 15 amino acids. V was pared by 5 bases and J by 3 bases, with 13 bases between. Sequencing was carried out using CD4+ T cells from blood, cultured in vitro. The origin of this receptor is a human donor who had recovered from COVID-19. The chain links TRBV12-3 or TRBV12-4 to TRBJ1-4; D ambiguous. The CDR3 DNA reads TGTGCCAGCAGTCCCCCTTGGCCGGCTAATGAAAAACTGTTTTTT. This sequence encodes CASSPPWPANEKLFF.